This T cell receptor beta chain was identified in a study of human T cells and chemical hapten exposure. This clonotype has only a few counts. Germline values: CDR1 SGDLS, CDR2 YYNGEE. This CDR3 is 14 amino acids long. V was clipped by 0 bases and J by 6 bases, with 13 bases between them. Original processing notes: A typical sample had some 96,000 TCRs, with about 20,000 to 750,000 overall. TCRdb independently ran MiXCR on the RACE reads; one entry per CDR3 protein. TCRdb, not the authors, supplied the V and J calls. The table has 150,000 or so distinct CDR3 sequences, roughly 15% seen once. The time point: patch test 1, 2 weeks after DPC sensitization. Treatment of the sample: therapeutic diphenylcyclopropenone sensitization with weekly scalp DPC.

This chain uses TRBV9 with TRBJ2-7; no definite D call. This TCR came from a woman younger than 45 with alopecia areata. Some clones in this sample may be carry-over from other donors' samples. The starting material was whole blood, obtained in connection with sensitization to the hapten diphenylcyclopropenone (DPC). The CDR3, as DNA: TGTGCCAGCAGCGTAGGAGGCCAGCCGGGCGAGCAGTACTTC. It specifies CASSVGGQPGEQYF. Filled out from reference TRBV9 and TRBJ2-7, the complete variable domain reads DSGVTQTPKHLITATGQRVTLRCSPRSGDLSVYWYQQSLDQGLQFLIQYYNGEERAKGNILERFSAQQFPDLHSELNLSSLELGDSALYFCASSVGGQPGEQYFGPGTRLTVT.